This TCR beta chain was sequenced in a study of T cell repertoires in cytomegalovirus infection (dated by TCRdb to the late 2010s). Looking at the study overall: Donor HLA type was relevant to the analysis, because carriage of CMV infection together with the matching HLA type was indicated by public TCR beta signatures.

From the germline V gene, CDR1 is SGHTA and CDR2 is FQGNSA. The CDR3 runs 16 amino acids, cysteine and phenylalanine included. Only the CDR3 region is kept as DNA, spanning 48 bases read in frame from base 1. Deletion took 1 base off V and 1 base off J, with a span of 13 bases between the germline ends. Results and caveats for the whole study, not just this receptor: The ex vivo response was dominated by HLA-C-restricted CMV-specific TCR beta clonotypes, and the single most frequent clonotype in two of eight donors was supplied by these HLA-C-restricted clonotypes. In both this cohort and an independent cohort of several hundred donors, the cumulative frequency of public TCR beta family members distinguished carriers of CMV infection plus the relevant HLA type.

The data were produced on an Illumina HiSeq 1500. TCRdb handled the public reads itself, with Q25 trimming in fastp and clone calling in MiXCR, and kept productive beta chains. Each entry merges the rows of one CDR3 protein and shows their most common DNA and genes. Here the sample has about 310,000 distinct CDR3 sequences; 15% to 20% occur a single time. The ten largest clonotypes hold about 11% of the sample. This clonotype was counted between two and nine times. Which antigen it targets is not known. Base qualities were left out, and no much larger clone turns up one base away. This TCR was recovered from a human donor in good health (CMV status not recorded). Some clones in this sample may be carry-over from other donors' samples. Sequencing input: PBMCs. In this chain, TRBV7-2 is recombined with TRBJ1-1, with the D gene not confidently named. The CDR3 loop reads CASSLVLIPRNTEAFF. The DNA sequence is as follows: TGTGCCAGCAGCTTAGTCCTGATCCCCAGGAACACTGAAGCTTTCTTT. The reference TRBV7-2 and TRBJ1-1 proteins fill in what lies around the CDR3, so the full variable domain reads GAGVSQSPSNKVTEKGKDVELRCDPISGHTALYWYRQSLGQGLEFLIYFQGNSAPDKSGLPSDRFSAERTGGSVSTLTIQRTQQEDSAVYLCASSLVLIPRNTEAFFGQGTRLTVV.